This T cell receptor beta chain stems from a study of T-cell reconstitution after alpha-beta-depleted transplantation in children. Findings of the study overall: High day-60 TCRbeta diversity in some patients came from surviving recipient T cells and thymic progenitors. T cells produced anew were the main source of T-cell counts and diversity one year after transplant.

Construction of the TCRbeta library involved unique molecular identifiers. TCRdb called the PCR reads again in MiXCR, with one record for every CDR3 protein. The sample includes hundreds of thousands of distinct CDR3 sequences, around 13% of them seen just once. A note on this clonotype: Its specificity is not known. A read error is likely, as this CDR3 ends without the conserved phenylalanine or tryptophan.

CDR3 length equals 13 residues. The V end lost 1 base, the J end lost 4 bases, and 7 bases lay between the germline ends. The sample consisted of PBMCs, taken before TCRalphabeta/CD19-depleted stem cell transplant. V and J are TRBV12-3 or TRBV12-4 and TRBJ1-2; unclear D gene. The TCR sequence derives from a girl aged 2 to 10 with congenital amegakaryocytic thrombocytopenia, due to receive a stem cell transplant. The CDR3 bases are TGTGCCAGCAGTTTAGAACAGAGCTATGGCTACACCTCC. It specifies CASSLEQSYGYTS.